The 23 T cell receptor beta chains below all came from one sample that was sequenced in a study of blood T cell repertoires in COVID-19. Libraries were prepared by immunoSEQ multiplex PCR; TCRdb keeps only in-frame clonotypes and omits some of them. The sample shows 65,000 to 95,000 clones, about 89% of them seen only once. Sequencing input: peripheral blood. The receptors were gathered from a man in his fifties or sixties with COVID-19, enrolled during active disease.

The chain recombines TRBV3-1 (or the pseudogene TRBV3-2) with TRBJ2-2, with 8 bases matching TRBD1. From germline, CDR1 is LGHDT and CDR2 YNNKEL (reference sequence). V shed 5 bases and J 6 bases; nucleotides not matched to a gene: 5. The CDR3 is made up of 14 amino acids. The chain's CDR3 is CASSSYRGSGELFF. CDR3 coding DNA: TGTGCCAGCAGCTCCTACAGGGGGTCCGGGGAGCTGTTTTTT.

The CDR3 sequence: CASSSYGTPVYEQYF. CDR3 nucleotides: TGTGCCAGCAGCTCCTACGGGACACCGGTCTACGAGCAGTACTTC. V gene TRBV7-2 combines with J gene TRBJ2-7; D possibly corresponds to TRBD1 (6 bases). CDR3 length: 15 amino acids. Germline V gene data show CDR1 as SGHTA and CDR2 as FQGNSA. Trimming removed 4 bases at V and 3 bases at J, with 16 bases between. The variable domain in full, with the rest retrieved from reference TRBV7-2 and TRBJ2-7, is GAGVSQSPSNKVTEKGKDVELRCDPISGHTALYWYRQSLGQGLEFLIYFQGNSAPDKSGLPSDRFSAERTGGSVSTLTIQRTQQEDSAVYLCASSSYGTPVYEQYFGPGTRLTVT.

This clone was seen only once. DNA for the CDR3: TGTGCCAGCAGTTTAACGGACTATGGCTACACCTTC. It yields the protein CASSLTDYGYTF. V is TRBV12-3 or TRBV12-4 and J is TRBJ1-2; D not resolved. V was pared by 2 bases and J by 3 bases, with 4 bases between. The CDR3 has 12 amino acids.

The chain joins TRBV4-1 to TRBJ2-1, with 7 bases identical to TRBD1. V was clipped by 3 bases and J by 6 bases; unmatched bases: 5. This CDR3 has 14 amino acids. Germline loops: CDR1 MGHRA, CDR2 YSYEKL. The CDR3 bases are TGCGCCAGCAGCCAGACAGGGATTTCCAATGAGCAGTTCTTC. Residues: CASSQTGISNEQFF.

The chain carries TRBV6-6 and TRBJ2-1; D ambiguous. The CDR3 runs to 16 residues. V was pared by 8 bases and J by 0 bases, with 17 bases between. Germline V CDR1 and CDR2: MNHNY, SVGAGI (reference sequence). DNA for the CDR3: TGTGCCAGCTCCGAGCGAGGTGCTAGCTCCTACAATGAGCAGTTCTTC. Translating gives CASSERGASSYNEQFF.

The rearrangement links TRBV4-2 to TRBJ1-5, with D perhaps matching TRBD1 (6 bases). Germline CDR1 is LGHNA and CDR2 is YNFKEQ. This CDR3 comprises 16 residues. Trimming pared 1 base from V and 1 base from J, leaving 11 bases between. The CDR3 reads CASSQAQGKSNQPQHF. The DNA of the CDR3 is TGTGCCAGCAGCCAAGCCCAGGGGAAGAGCAATCAGCCCCAGCATTTT.

In nucleotides, the CDR3 is TGTGCCAGCAGTTACTCGCGCAAAACGGGCACTGAAGCTTTCTTT. Amino acids: CASSYSRKTGTEAFF. V gene TRBV6-5 combines with J gene TRBJ1-1; unclear D gene. V shed 0 bases and J shed 4 bases, with 12 bases lying between them. The CDR3 covers 15 residues. Germline assignment: CDR1 MNHEY and CDR2 SVGAGI.

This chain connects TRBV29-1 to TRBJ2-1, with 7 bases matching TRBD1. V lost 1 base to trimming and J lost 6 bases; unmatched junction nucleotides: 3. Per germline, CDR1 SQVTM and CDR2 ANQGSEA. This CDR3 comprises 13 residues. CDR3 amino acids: CSVEGQGGNEQFF. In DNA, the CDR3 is TGCAGCGTTGAAGGACAGGGTGGCAATGAGCAGTTCTTC.

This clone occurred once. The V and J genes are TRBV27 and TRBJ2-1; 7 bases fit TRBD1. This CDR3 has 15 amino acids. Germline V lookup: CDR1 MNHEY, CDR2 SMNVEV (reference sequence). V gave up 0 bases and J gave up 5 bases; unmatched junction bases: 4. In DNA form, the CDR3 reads TGTGCCAGCAGTTTATCGAGGGGGCTGAACAATGAGCAGTTCTTC. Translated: CASSLSRGLNNEQFF.

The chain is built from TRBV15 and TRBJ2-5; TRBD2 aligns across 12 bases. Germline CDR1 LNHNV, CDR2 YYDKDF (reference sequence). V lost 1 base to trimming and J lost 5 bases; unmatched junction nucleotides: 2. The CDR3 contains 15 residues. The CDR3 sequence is CATSRGTSGGETQYF. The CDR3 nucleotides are TGTGCCACCAGCAGAGGAACTAGCGGGGGGGAGACCCAGTACTTC.

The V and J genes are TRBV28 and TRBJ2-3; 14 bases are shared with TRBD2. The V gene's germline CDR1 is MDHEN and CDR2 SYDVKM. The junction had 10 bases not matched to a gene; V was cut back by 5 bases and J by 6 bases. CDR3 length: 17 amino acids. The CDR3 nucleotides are TGTGCCAGCAGTAACGAAGGACTAGCGGGAGGAATGGATACGCAGTATTTT. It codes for CASSNEGLAGGMDTQYF. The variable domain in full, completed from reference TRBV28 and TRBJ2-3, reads DVKVTQSSRYLVKRTGEKVFLECVQDMDHENMFWYRQDPGLGLRLIYFSYDVKMKEKGDIPEGYSVSREKKERFSLILESASTNQTSMYLCASSNEGLAGGMDTQYFGPGTRLTVL.

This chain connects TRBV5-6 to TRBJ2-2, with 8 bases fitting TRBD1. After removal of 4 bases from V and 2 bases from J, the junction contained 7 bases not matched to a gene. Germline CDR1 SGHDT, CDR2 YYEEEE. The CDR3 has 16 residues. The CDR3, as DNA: TGTGCCAGCAGCGCCCACCAGGGGGCTAACACCGGGGAGCTGTTTTTT. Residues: CASSAHQGANTGELFF.

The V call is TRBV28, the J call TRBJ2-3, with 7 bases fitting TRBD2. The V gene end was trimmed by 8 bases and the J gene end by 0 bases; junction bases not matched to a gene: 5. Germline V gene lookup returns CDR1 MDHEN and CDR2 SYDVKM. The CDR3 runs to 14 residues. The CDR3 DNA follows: TGTGCCAGCGGTGCGGGAGATAGCACAGATACGCAGTATTTT. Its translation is CASGAGDSTDTQYF.

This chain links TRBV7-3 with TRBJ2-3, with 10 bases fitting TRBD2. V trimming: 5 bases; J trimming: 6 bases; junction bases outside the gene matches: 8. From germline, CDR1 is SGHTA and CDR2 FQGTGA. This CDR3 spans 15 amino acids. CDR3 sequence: CASSALLAGVDTQYF. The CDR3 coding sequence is TGTGCCAGCAGCGCCCTTCTAGCGGGAGTGGATACGCAGTATTTT.

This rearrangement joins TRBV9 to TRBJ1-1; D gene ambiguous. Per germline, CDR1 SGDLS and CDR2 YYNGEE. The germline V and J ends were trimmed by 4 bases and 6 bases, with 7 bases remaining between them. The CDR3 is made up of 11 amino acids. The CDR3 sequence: CASSRGAEAFF. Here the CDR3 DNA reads TGTGCCAGCAGCCGAGGCGCTGAAGCTTTCTTT.

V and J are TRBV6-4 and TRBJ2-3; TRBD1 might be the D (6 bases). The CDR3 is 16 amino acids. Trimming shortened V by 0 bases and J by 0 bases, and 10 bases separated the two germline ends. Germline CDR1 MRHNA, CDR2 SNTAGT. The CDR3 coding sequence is TGTGCCAGCAGTGACTCGGGGGACACGAGCACAGATACGCAGTATTTT. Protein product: CASSDSGDTSTDTQYF.

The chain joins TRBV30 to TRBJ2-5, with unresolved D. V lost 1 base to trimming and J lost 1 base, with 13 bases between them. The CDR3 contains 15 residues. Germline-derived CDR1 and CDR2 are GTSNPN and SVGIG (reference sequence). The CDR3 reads CAWSAGARPQETQYF. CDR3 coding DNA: TGTGCCTGGAGTGCGGGTGCCAGACCCCAAGAGACCCAGTACTTC.

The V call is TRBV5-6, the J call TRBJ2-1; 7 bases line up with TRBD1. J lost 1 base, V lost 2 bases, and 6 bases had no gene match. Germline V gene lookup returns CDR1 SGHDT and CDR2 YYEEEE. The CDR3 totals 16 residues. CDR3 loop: CASSFEGAGSYNEQFF. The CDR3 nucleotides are TGTGCCAGCAGCTTTGAGGGGGCTGGGTCCTACAATGAGCAGTTCTTC. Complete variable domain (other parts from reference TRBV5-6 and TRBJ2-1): DAGVTQSPTHLIKTRGQQVTLRCSPKSGHDTVSWYQQALGQGPQFIFQYYEEEERQRGNFPDRFSGHQFPNYSSELNVNALLLGDSALYLCASSFEGAGSYNEQFFGPGTRLTVL.

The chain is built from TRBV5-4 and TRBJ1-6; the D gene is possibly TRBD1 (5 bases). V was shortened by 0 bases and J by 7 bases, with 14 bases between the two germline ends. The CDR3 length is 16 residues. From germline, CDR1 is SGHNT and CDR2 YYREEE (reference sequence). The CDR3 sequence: CASSLVPQGANSPLHF. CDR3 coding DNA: TGTGCCAGCAGCTTGGTCCCGCAGGGTGCCAATTCACCCCTCCACTTT.

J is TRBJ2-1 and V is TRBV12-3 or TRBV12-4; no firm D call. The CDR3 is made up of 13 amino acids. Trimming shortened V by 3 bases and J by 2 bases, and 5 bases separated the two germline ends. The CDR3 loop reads CASSFGTYNEQFF. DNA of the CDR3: TGTGCCAGCAGTTTTGGCACCTACAATGAGCAGTTCTTC.

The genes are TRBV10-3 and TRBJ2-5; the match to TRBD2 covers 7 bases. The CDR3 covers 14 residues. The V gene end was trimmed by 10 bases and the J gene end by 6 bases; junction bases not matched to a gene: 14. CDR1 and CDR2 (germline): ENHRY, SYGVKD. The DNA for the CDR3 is TGTGCCAGCCGAAGGGAGGGTGGGAAAAAGACCCAGTACTTC. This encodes CASRREGGKKTQYF.

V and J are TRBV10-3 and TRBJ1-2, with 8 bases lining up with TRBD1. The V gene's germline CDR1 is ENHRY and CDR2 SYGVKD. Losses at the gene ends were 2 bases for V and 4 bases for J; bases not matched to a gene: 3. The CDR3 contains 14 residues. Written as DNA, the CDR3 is TGTGCCATCAGTGAGGGACAGGGCCTCTATGGCTACACCTTC. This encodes CAISEGQGLYGYTF.

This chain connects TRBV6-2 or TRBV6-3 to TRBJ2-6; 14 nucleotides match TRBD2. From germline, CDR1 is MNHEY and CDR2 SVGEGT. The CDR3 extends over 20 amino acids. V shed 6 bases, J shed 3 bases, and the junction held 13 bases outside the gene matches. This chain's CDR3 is CASSSLGTSGSTGGANVLTF. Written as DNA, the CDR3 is TGTGCCAGCAGCAGTCTCGGGACTAGCGGGAGTACTGGTGGGGCCAACGTCCTGACTTTC.